This T cell receptor (beta chain) was recovered during a study of T-cell memory formation after mild COVID-19. Via MiXCR, TCRdb re-called the 5' RACE reads, giving one row per CDR3 protein. The data contain about 560,000 distinct CDR3 sequences, roughly 17% of them singletons. Study outcomes and limitations: The authors left the SARS-CoV-2 specificity of second-wave clones peaking on day 37 unconfirmed.

Germline values: CDR1 LNHDA, CDR2 SQIVND (reference sequence). J lost 4 bases, V lost 2 bases, and 8 bases had no gene match. The CDR3 sequence is 15 residues long. This clonotype was seen only a few times. No antigen is known for it. The TCR comes from an adult woman who had mild COVID-19 (a few samples of this study predate the infection). Cell type and time point are not known. The chain recombines TRBV19 with TRBJ2-7; 7 bases line up with TRBD1. The sample was PBMCs or a T cell subset sorted from them (not recorded which). CDR3 region: CASSILTGDSYEQYF. The CDR3 coding sequence is TGTGCCAGTAGTATACTTACAGGGGATAGTTACGAGCAGTACTTC. Using reference TRBV19 and TRBJ2-7 for the parts outside the CDR3, the full variable domain is DGGITQSPKYLFRKEGQNVTLSCEQNLNHDAMYWYRQDPGQGLRLIYYSQIVNDFQKGDIAEGYSVSREKKESFPLTVTSAQKNPTAFYLCASSILTGDSYEQYFGPGTRLTVT.